Listed below are T cell receptor beta chains from one sample, sequenced in a study of blood T cell repertoires in COVID-19. Assay: immunoSEQ multiplex PCR; the TCRdb copy retains only in-frame clones and omits some. The table has 250,000 to 400,000 clones, around 88% seen once. The specimen sequenced was peripheral blood. The receptors were gathered from a woman in her 30s with COVID-19, enrolled during active disease. CDR3s include the opening cysteine and the closing phenylalanine or tryptophan. Fields, in order: J gene, V gene, CDR3 protein.

TRBJ1-1	TRBV6-5	CASVTSNTEAFF
TRBJ2-1	TRBV9	CASSPRGVAGGRYNEQFF
TRBJ1-1	TRBV4-2	CASSQVGSPNTEAFF
TRBJ1-6	TRBV5-6	CASSLVVLGATYNSPLHF
TRBJ1-3	TRBV7-6	CASSLTGPEGNSGNTIYF
TRBJ2-2	TRBV5-5	CASSLYTRDTGELFF
TRBJ1-6	TRBV11-3	CASSYRSSYNSPLHF
TRBJ2-3	TRBV18	CASSPTSGVADTQYF
TRBJ2-3	TRBV7-8	CASSVAGGPTDTQYF
TRBJ2-1	TRBV29-1	CSVPAGVSSYNEQFF
TRBJ2-3	TRBV6-2/TRBV6-3	CASSSGGDTQYF
TRBJ2-5	TRBV4-1	CASSQPDRVQETQYF
TRBJ1-4	TRBV6-2/TRBV6-3	CASSSAGTGDEKLFF
TRBJ1-1	TRBV27	CASSFTGGMNTEAFF
TRBJ2-5	TRBV6-1	CASSDGTGASTQYF
TRBJ2-1	TRBV29-1	CSVESFEQFF
TRBJ1-1	TRBV4-3	CASSQVTGIVTEAFF
TRBJ2-5	TRBV5-1	CASSSGLAGGTQYF
TRBJ2-6	TRBV28	CASSLRGTHSGANVLTF
TRBJ1-2	TRBV27	CASSLVAEKNYGYTF
TRBJ2-2	TRBV30	CAWALGGQDTGELFF
TRBJ1-1	TRBV2	CASGGQARTEAFF
TRBJ2-3	TRBV19	CASSIMGGTGTTDTQYF
TRBJ1-2	TRBV27	CASSLRQGYYGYTF
TRBJ1-5	TRBV7-9	CASSHPGDDQPQHF
TRBJ2-5	TRBV6-6	CASIPGTGPLRGTQYF
TRBJ2-1	TRBV9	CASSVETGGENEQFF
TRBJ1-3	TRBV3-1/TRBV3-2	CASSFGGQGAQGNTIYF
TRBJ1-1	TRBV6-6	CASRERTGGNTEAFF
TRBJ2-1	TRBV4-3	CASSQARGPVYNEQFF
TRBJ1-6	TRBV3-1/TRBV3-2	CASSARQGMRSPLHF
TRBJ1-2	TRBV5-6	CASSPRGQGTDGYTF
TRBJ1-4	TRBV7-2	CASSLGAGGGGGEKLFF
TRBJ1-3	TRBV9	CASSPGGSLSGNTIYF
TRBJ2-4	TRBV10-3	CAISADRGGNIQYF
TRBJ1-1	TRBV4-1	CASSQESRSTEAFF
TRBJ1-3	TRBV19	CATSTGAGNTIYF
TRBJ1-6	TRBV11-3	CASSPGGQNNSPLHF
TRBJ2-2	TRBV6-5	CASSYPLGRGTGELFF
TRBJ1-5	TRBV6-5	CASSYSGSNQPQHF
TRBJ1-6	TRBV25-1	CASSYEGYNSPLHF
TRBJ1-2	TRBV29-1	CSVLTAANYGYTF
TRBJ2-5	TRBV4-3	CASSQDRGGETQYF
TRBJ1-1	TRBV19	CASSAGFNTEAFF
TRBJ1-2	TRBV2	CASRQGMDGYTF
TRBJ2-1	TRBV7-9	CASSLKGGDSEQFF
TRBJ2-1	TRBV18	CASSPGTSNEQFF
TRBJ1-1	TRBV6-5	CASSKTGVTEAFF
TRBJ2-2	TRBV7-9	CASSSSPSGRTGELFF